The source of this T cell receptor beta chain is a study of blood T cells in healthy people across ages. A J-beta primer mix and a sample-barcoded 5' primer were used in a second PCR of about 6 to 12 cycles. Tagging of each cDNA molecule was performed by a template-switch adaptor with 12 random nucleotides. TCRdb itself ran the 5' RACE reads through MiXCR, one entry per CDR3 protein. The profile shows more than 1 million distinct CDR3 sequences, over 35% of them singletons. Regarding the study as a whole: Expanded clonotype shifts may have been confounded, as the donors had an unknown CMV status.

The sample holds many counts of this clonotype. What it recognizes is unknown. This TCR came from a woman aged 55-75 years in good health. The material sequenced was blood.

The CDR3 here is CASRQGGSYEQYF. The DNA for the CDR3 is TGTGCCAGCAGGCAGGGAGGGTCCTACGAGCAGTACTTC. This chain uses TRBV6-6 with TRBJ2-7, with 7 bases that match TRBD2. This CDR3 region has 13 residues. The V gene end was trimmed by 6 bases and the J gene end by 1 base; junction bases not matched to a gene: 3. Germline CDR1 MNHNY, CDR2 SVGAGI (reference sequence).